The 31 T cell receptor beta chains listed next were all sequenced from one sample in a study of control samples from healthy donors and cancer patients. Profiling relied on immunoSEQ multiplex PCR, and the TCRdb table lists in-frame clones only, not all of them. The top ten hold roughly 15% of the sample, which has roughly 84,000 clones, 91% seen once. The source material was blood. Every receptor here comes from a man aged 50-60 years in good health.

This chain joins TRBV5-6 and TRBJ1-1; D is undetermined. The V gene's germline CDR1 is SGHDT and CDR2 YYEEEE. The length of the CDR3 is 13 residues. The V and J ends lost 1 base and 4 bases respectively, with 8 bases between them. For the CDR3, the DNA is TGTGCCAGCAGCTTGCTGGGGTCCACTGAAGCTTTCTTT. Translated: CASSLLGSTEAFF.

The chain links TRBV2 to TRBJ1-6, with D possibly TRBD1 on 5 matching bases. The germline V and J ends were trimmed by 11 bases and 7 bases, with 18 bases remaining between them. The CDR3 runs 14 residues. The germline V gene encodes CDR1 SNHLY and CDR2 FYNNEI. In nucleotides, the CDR3 is TGTGCCTCCTACTTTAGGGGCAGGAATTCACCCCTCCACTTT. It encodes CASYFRGRNSPLHF.

This clone showed up just once. V usage is TRBV6-5 and J usage is TRBJ1-6; D is unresolved. V was cut by 1 base and J by 7 bases, with 11 bases left in between. The CDR3 extends over 15 amino acids. Germline V gene lookup returns CDR1 MNHEY and CDR2 SVGAGI. The CDR3 DNA reads TGTGCCAGCAGTTACTTGGAAGGGTCGAATTCACCCCTCCACTTT. It encodes CASSYLEGSNSPLHF.

This chain links TRBV7-2 with TRBJ1-6; TRBD1 is a possible D gene (5 bases). V was cut by 0 bases and J by 9 bases, with 9 bases left in between. The CDR3 length is 14 residues. Germline loops: CDR1 SGHTA, CDR2 FQGNSA. The CDR3: CASSLATTGSPLHF. Written as DNA, the CDR3 is TGTGCCAGCAGCTTAGCGACCACAGGTTCACCCCTCCACTTT.

The rearrangement links TRBV15 to TRBJ1-2, with 9 bases identical to TRBD1. CDR1 is LNHNV and CDR2 is YYDKDF in the germline V gene (reference sequence). The CDR3 contains 14 residues. Germline trimming cut 3 bases from V and 4 bases from J; bases unmatched to any gene: 3. As DNA, the CDR3 is TGTGCCACCAGCAGGCCGACAGGGGGCTATGGCTACACCTTC. It codes for CATSRPTGGYGYTF.

On this clone: This sample also contains other DNA sequences that code for the same CDR3. The V call is TRBV24-1, the J call TRBJ2-3; D not resolved. This CDR3 has 11 amino acids. V lost 5 bases to trimming and J lost 6 bases, with 5 bases between them. Germline V gene data show CDR1 as KGHDR and CDR2 as SFDVKD. The CDR3 sequence is CATSVGDTQYF. In DNA, the CDR3 is TGTGCCACCAGTGTCGGGGATACGCAGTATTTT.

This chain joins TRBV4-2 and TRBJ1-2, with 8 positions matching TRBD1. The germline gives CDR1 LGHNA, CDR2 YNFKEQ. The ends lost 1 base at V and 8 bases at J; junction bases unmatched: 9. This CDR3 region has 15 residues. The CDR3 is CASSQASDRGLGYTF. The CDR3 nucleotides are TGTGCCAGCAGCCAAGCTTCTGACAGGGGCCTGGGCTACACCTTC.

Only one count was recorded for this clone. The chain has TRBV5-4 and TRBJ1-6, with a weak D call TRBD1 (5 bases). Germline V gives CDR1 SGHNT, CDR2 YYREEE (reference sequence). The V and J ends lost 0 bases and 10 bases respectively, with 14 bases between them. The CDR3 has 15 residues. CDR3 sequence: CASSLVEAGDSPLHF. DNA of the CDR3: TGTGCCAGCAGCTTGGTGGAGGCCGGGGACTCACCCCTCCACTTT.

This chain connects TRBV9 to TRBJ2-7; D remains unclear. Germline values: CDR1 SGDLS, CDR2 YYNGEE. V lost 1 base and J 5 bases, leaving 10 bases between the germline ends. The length of the CDR3 is 13 residues. The CDR3, as DNA: TGTGCCAGCAGCGTATCCGTCAAGGACGAGCAGTACTTC. Translated: CASSVSVKDEQYF.

The chain is built from TRBV30 and TRBJ2-1; D possibly matches TRBD1 or TRBD2 (5 bases each). V was cut by 0 bases and J by 0 bases, with 15 bases left in between. The V gene's germline CDR1 is GTSNPN and CDR2 SVGIG (reference sequence). This CDR3 is 17 amino acids long. The CDR3 DNA sequence: TGTGCCTGGAGTGTACCCAGGGAGCCGAGCTCCTACAATGAGCAGTTCTTC. This sequence encodes CAWSVPREPSSYNEQFF.

This clone was seen just once. The genes are TRBV5-6 and TRBJ2-3; either TRBD1 or TRBD2 may supply D (6 bases each). The CDR3 runs to 14 residues. V was trimmed by 6 bases and J by 3 bases, leaving 14 bases between them. Per the germline V gene, CDR1 is SGHDT and CDR2 is YYEEEE. CDR3 residues: CASIDGGRTDTQYF. CDR3 bases: TGTGCCAGCATTGACGGGGGCAGGACAGATACGCAGTATTTT.

The chain joins TRBV5-6 to TRBJ1-5; 8 nucleotides agree with TRBD1. The CDR3 is 14 residues long. Trimming cost V 4 bases and J 8 bases; bases outside gene matches: 8. Per germline, CDR1 SGHDT and CDR2 YYEEEE. The CDR3 DNA sequence: TGTGCCAGCAGCCGTCGACAGGGGACGGAGCCCCAGCATTTT. Its translation is CASSRRQGTEPQHF.

The genes are TRBV15 and TRBJ2-7, with 9 bases lining up with TRBD1. The junction had 4 bases not matched to a gene; V was cut back by 1 base and J by 3 bases. The CDR3 has 15 residues. CDR1 and CDR2 (germline): LNHNV, YYDKDF (reference sequence). The CDR3 DNA sequence: TGTGCCACCAGCAGAGCTGGGACAGGGAGCTACGAGCAGTACTTC. Protein product: CATSRAGTGSYEQYF. Using reference TRBV15 and TRBJ2-7 for the parts outside the CDR3, the full variable domain is DAMVIQNPRYQVTQFGKPVTLSCSQTLNHNVMYWYQQKSSQAPKLLFHYYDKDFNNEADTPDNFQSRRPNTSFCFLDIRSPGLGDTAMYLCATSRAGTGSYEQYFGPGTRLTVT.

This chain connects TRBV27 to TRBJ1-3, with D perhaps TRBD1 (6 bases). The length of the CDR3 is 15 residues. V lost 6 bases and J lost 3, with 15 bases in between. Germline V lookup: CDR1 MNHEY, CDR2 SMNVEV (reference sequence). The CDR3 is CASSNLGHLGNTIYF. CDR3 coding DNA: TGTGCCAGCAGCAACTTGGGACACCTTGGAAACACCATATATTTT.

This chain uses TRBV12-3 or TRBV12-4 with TRBJ1-5, with 7 bases matching TRBD1. This CDR3 contains 13 residues. After removal of 6 bases from V and 4 bases from J, the junction contained 3 bases not matched to a gene. The CDR3 reads CASRPGGNQPQHF. The CDR3 DNA is TGTGCCAGCAGGCCAGGGGGTAATCAGCCCCAGCATTTT.

CDR3 sequence (DNA): TGTGCCAGCACCCCTGCGTGGCAGGGGAGGGGCTACACCTTC. This encodes CASTPAWQGRGYTF. This chain links TRBV6-5 with TRBJ1-2; D perhaps matches TRBD1 (6 bases). The V and J ends lost 7 bases and 8 bases respectively, with 20 bases between them. The CDR3 has 14 residues. CDR1 and CDR2 (germline): MNHEY, SVGAGI.

The V call is TRBV5-1, the J call TRBJ1-2; TRBD1 might be the D (6 bases). The CDR3 consists of 16 residues. Germline-derived CDR1 and CDR2 are SGHRS and YFSETQ. V lost 4 bases to trimming and J lost 4 bases, with 20 bases between them. The CDR3 sequence: CASSQSAGGPIYGYTF. Written as DNA, the CDR3 is TGCGCCAGCAGCCAGAGTGCGGGGGGCCCGATCTATGGCTACACCTTC.

The gene calls are TRBV19 and TRBJ1-2; 8 bases map to TRBD1. The CDR3 sequence is 16 residues long. Germline assignment: CDR1 LNHDA and CDR2 SQIVND (reference sequence). J lost 5 bases, V lost 7 bases, and 15 bases had no gene match. The DNA of the CDR3 is TGTGCCAGTACAACGGGGTCTGGGACAGGCATTTATGGCTACACCTTC. Protein: CASTTGSGTGIYGYTF. Full variable domain (missing parts from reference TRBV19 and TRBJ1-2): DGGITQSPKYLFRKEGQNVTLSCEQNLNHDAMYWYRQDPGQGLRLIYYSQIVNDFQKGDIAEGYSVSREKKESFPLTVTSAQKNPTAFYLCASTTGSGTGIYGYTFGSGTRLTVV.

The CDR3 reads CASAPQGFETGELFF. The CDR3 bases are TGCGCCAGCGCCCCACAGGGTTTCGAAACCGGGGAGCTGTTTTTT. The V and J genes are TRBV5-1 and TRBJ2-2, with D possibly matching TRBD1 (6 bases). Germline V gene data show CDR1 as SGHRS and CDR2 as YFSETQ. The CDR3 contains 15 residues. Trimming removed 7 bases at V and 5 bases at J, with 18 bases between.

The rearrangement joins TRBV2 to TRBJ1-4; D possibly corresponds to TRBD1 (6 bases). Trimming took off 7 bases at V and 6 bases at J, with 9 bases between the two ends. CDR1 is SNHLY, CDR2 FYNNEI, per germline. The CDR3 runs to 12 residues. CDR3 nucleotides: TGTGCCAGCAAGGCAGGGGATGAAAAACTGTTTTTT. It yields the protein CASKAGDEKLFF.

CDR3 sequence reads: CASSIGWHEQFF. For the CDR3, the DNA is TGTGCCAGTAGTATAGGATGGCATGAGCAGTTCTTC. The gene calls are TRBV19 and TRBJ2-1; D call uncertain. Trimming took 1 base from V and 8 from J, leaving 6 bases between them. This CDR3 comprises 12 residues. Per germline, CDR1 LNHDA and CDR2 SQIVND (reference sequence).

The chain uses TRBV14 and TRBJ2-5; weak D call: TRBD2 (6 bases). CDR1 SGHDN and CDR2 FVKESK come from the germline V gene. V dropped 4 bases and J dropped 5 bases, with 14 bases sitting between them. This CDR3 spans 14 amino acids. The CDR3 here is CASSPGLPQETQYF. CDR3 nucleotide sequence: TGTGCCAGCAGCCCGGGACTCCCACAGGAGACCCAGTACTTC.

This chain links TRBV2 with TRBJ2-5; D is perhaps TRBD1 or TRBD2 (5 bases each). Germline V gene data show CDR1 as SNHLY and CDR2 as FYNNEI. CDR3 length: 12 residues. Deletions cut 7 bases from V and 9 bases from J, with 15 bases between. The CDR3 region is CASNGGAASQYF. Written as DNA, the CDR3 is TGTGCCAGCAATGGGGGAGCGGCGTCCCAGTACTTC.

J is TRBJ2-1 and V is TRBV11-2, with 13 bases lining up with TRBD2. CDR3 length equals 15 residues. Germline V CDR1 and CDR2: SGHAT, FQNNGV. V dropped 6 bases and J dropped 9; count of bases not matched to a gene: 8. CDR3 nucleotides: TGTGCCAGCAGTCCCCGGACTAGCGGGGGCCTTGAGCAGTTCTTC. It is translated as CASSPRTSGGLEQFF.

The chain is built from TRBV11-2 and TRBJ1-2; D is uncertain. The CDR3 runs 14 residues. V lost 0 bases and J 4 bases, leaving 9 bases between the germline ends. From germline, CDR1 is SGHAT and CDR2 FQNNGV. In DNA form, the CDR3 reads TGTGCCAGCAGCTTAGACCCGGACGGCTATGGCTACACCTTC. Its protein is CASSLDPDGYGYTF.

The rearrangement uses TRBV6-5 and TRBJ1-3, with D uncertain. Deletions cut 5 bases from V and 9 bases from J, with 14 bases between. The CDR3 sequence is 13 residues long. Germline assignment: CDR1 MNHEY and CDR2 SVGAGI. CDR3 coding DNA: TGTGCCAGCAGTCCGATAACGGGAGGCACCATATATTTT. This sequence encodes CASSPITGGTIYF.

V gene TRBV4-1 combines with J gene TRBJ2-1; D not resolved. V was clipped by 0 bases and J by 3 bases, with 6 bases between them. The CDR3 totals 14 residues. Germline-derived CDR1 and CDR2 are MGHRA and YSYEKL. The CDR3 DNA follows: TGCGCCAGCAGCCAAGATACGGTCTACAATGAGCAGTTCTTC. Translating it yields CASSQDTVYNEQFF.

The chain carries TRBV10-3 and TRBJ1-1, with D perhaps matching TRBD1 (6 bases). CDR1 is ENHRY, CDR2 SYGVKD, per germline. CDR3 size: 12 residues. The ends were cut back, 3 bases at V and 13 bases at J, with 15 bases in the middle. DNA of the CDR3: TGTGCCATCAGTGAATCAGGGGCTGGGGGTTTCTTT. It specifies CAISESGAGGFF.

V is TRBV2 and J is TRBJ1-1; a possible D gene is TRBD1 (5 bases). Trimming shortened V by 5 bases and J by 8 bases, and 18 bases separated the two germline ends. Germline lookup yields CDR1 SNHLY and CDR2 FYNNEI. The CDR3 is 14 residues long. This CDR3 reads CASSPGTGRQEAFF. For the CDR3, the DNA is TGTGCCAGCAGTCCTGGGACCGGCCGTCAGGAAGCTTTCTTT.

V is TRBV21-1 and J is TRBJ2-7; the table gives TRBD1 as D, unverified against the DNA. TRBV21-1 is classified as a pseudogene. CDR3 length equals 17 residues. The CDR3 here is CASSKESNDTSSYEQYF. The CDR3 coding sequence is TGTGCCAGCAGCAAGGAATCCAACGACACGAGCTCCTACGAGCAGTACTTC.

The rearrangement links TRBV13 to TRBJ1-1; D remains ambiguous. V gave up 5 bases and J gave up 5 bases, with 15 bases separating them. CDR3 length: 14 amino acids. Germline-derived CDR1 and CDR2 are PRHDT and FYEKMQ (reference sequence). CDR3 DNA sequence: TGTGCCAGCAGCCAAGCCGGGTTCAAGACTGAAGCTTTCTTT. Translation: CASSQAGFKTEAFF.